This TCR beta chain was sequenced for a study of T cells in Graves' hyperthyroidism and ophthalmopathy. Study-level results: Patients with ophthalmopathy were separated from those with stable hyperthyroidism by a 13 V-J model. Expanded thyroid clonotypes (above 0.001) were mostly also found in blood.

Patients were excluded because of uncontrolled infection, other autoimmune disease, pregnancy or lactation. Each diagnosis was grounded in clinical symptoms, serum thyroxine and TRAb, thyroid ultrasound, and orbital computed tomography. What was amplified from RNA transcripts were TCR beta CDR3 regions. TCR CDR3 underwent first-round RT-PCR with the HTBI primer set. TCRdb redid the calling of the multiplex PCR reads with MiXCR, one entry per CDR3 protein. The top ten hold around a third of the sample, which has some 370,000 distinct CDR3 sequences, about 18% seen once. This clonotype was seen repeatedly, ten times or more. Its antigen is still unknown. Germline V CDR1 and CDR2: KGHSH, LQKENI. V dropped 3 bases and J dropped 6 bases, with 12 bases sitting between them. The CDR3 runs to 14 residues.

The sample taken for sequencing was blood. This sequence originates from a woman aged 25 to 39 with Graves' hyperthyroidism that later progressed to Graves' ophthalmopathy. The rearrangement uses TRBV18 and TRBJ1-5, with D unclear. The CDR3 DNA follows: TGTGCCAGCTCACCCGTTCAGAGGAGTCAGCCCCAGCATTTT. Protein product: CASSPVQRSQPQHF.